This T cell receptor (beta chain) originates from a study of OX40 agonist ivuxolimab in advanced cancers. Produced via immunoSEQ multiplex PCR; TCRdb's table is partial and in-frame only. The sample lists 30,000 to 35,000 clones, 75% to 90% occurring once. On this clone itself: Its antigen is currently unknown.

The study, taken as a whole, reports: What antigens the expanded peripheral T cells recognized was never established. The mean number of expanded clones was higher in CD8+ T cells than in CD4+.

Researchers took blood at baseline, on cycle 4 day 1, and on cycle 7 day 1. The origin of this receptor is an adult with an advanced solid tumor such as melanoma, head and neck, liver or kidney cancer. The material was CD4+ or CD8+ T cells sorted from blood, obtained in a trial of the OX40 agonist ivuxolimab.

CDR3 nucleotide sequence: TGTGCCTGGGCTGAAGGAACAGATACGCAGTATTTT. Protein sequence: CAWAEGTDTQYF. V and J are TRBV30 and TRBJ2-3; no clear D gene. Germline CDR1 GTSNPN, CDR2 SVGIG (reference sequence). The CDR3 length is 12 residues. V lost 5 bases and J lost 3, with 9 bases in between.